This T cell receptor beta chain was found in a study of blood T cells in healthy people across ages. Germline-derived CDR1 and CDR2 are MDHEN and SYDVKM. With 6 bases removed from V and 2 bases from J, the gap between germline ends came to 18 bases. CDR3 length: 16 residues. A second PCR of 7 to 11 cycles used a sample-barcoded 5' primer and a J-beta primer mix. TCRdb independently ran MiXCR on the 5' RACE reads; one entry per CDR3 protein. The table lists about 1.5 million distinct CDR3 sequences, roughly 43% of them singletons, with 4% in the top ten. Sequenced input: blood. The chain joins TRBV28 to TRBJ2-3, with TRBD2 as a possible D gene (5 bases). The receptor was isolated from a woman between 18 and 29 years old in good health. The CDR3 sequence: CASSLPGWRITDTQYF. CDR3 nucleotide sequence: TGTGCCAGCAGCCTTCCGGGATGGCGGATCACAGATACGCAGTATTTT.